The 31 T cell receptor beta chains in this list originate from one sample, sequenced in a study of cytomegalovirus exposure and HLA in healthy donors. It was with 60 Vbeta and 13 Jbeta primers that the PCR ran. Data came from immunoSEQ multiplex PCR; TCRdb stores just in-frame clones and leaves some out. The sample yields 120,000 or so clones, over 65% seen once. Source material: PBMCs. The receptors come from a man younger than 30 in good health and CMV-seronegative.

This clone was observed a few times. The chain uses TRBV11-2 and TRBJ2-5; TRBD2 matches at 10 bases. V dropped 2 bases and J dropped 3; count of bases not matched to a gene: 3. Germline CDR1 is SGHAT and CDR2 is FQNNGV. The CDR3 loop spans 15 amino acids. CDR3 protein: CASSLRLAGEETQYF. The DNA of the CDR3 is TGTGCCAGCAGCTTAAGGCTAGCGGGGGAAGAGACCCAGTACTTC. The whole variable domain, remainder taken from reference TRBV11-2 and TRBJ2-5, is EAGVAQSPRYKIIEKRQSVAFWCNPISGHATLYWYQQILGQGPKLLIQFQNNGVVDDSQLPKDRFSAERLKGVDSTLKIQPAKLEDSAVYLCASSLRLAGEETQYFGPGTRLLVL.

The V call is TRBV11-3, the J call TRBJ2-1, with 8 positions matching TRBD1. V gave up 5 bases and J gave up 8 bases; unmatched junction bases: 8. The CDR3 loop spans 14 amino acids. The germline V gene has CDR1 SGHNT and CDR2 YENEEA. Written as DNA, the CDR3 is TGTGCCAGCAGCCCTCGGACAGGGCTTCATGAGCAGTTCTTC. Amino acids: CASSPRTGLHEQFF.

For the CDR3, the DNA is TGTGCCAGCAGCCGGACTAGCGGGGTCACAGATACGCAGTATTTT. Protein product: CASSRTSGVTDTQYF. The chain joins TRBV6-6 to TRBJ2-3; 12 nucleotides agree with TRBD2. Germline V gene lookup returns CDR1 MNHNY and CDR2 SVGAGI (reference sequence). V was pared by 6 bases and J by 2 bases, with 3 bases of the junction left unmatched. The CDR3 consists of 15 residues.

A single count supports this clone. The chain employs TRBV28 and TRBJ2-5; D is possibly TRBD2 (6 bases). The V end lost 9 bases, the J end lost 5 bases, and 13 bases lay between the germline ends. The CDR3 is 12 amino acids. Per germline, CDR1 MDHEN and CDR2 SYDVKM. CDR3 DNA sequence: TGTGCCAGTAGGGCGGGGAGCGAGACCCAGTACTTC. Translating it yields CASRAGSETQYF.

The chain joins TRBV11-2 to TRBJ1-1, with 8 bases that match TRBD1. CDR1 and CDR2 from the germline V gene are SGHAT and FQNNGV. V dropped 3 bases and J dropped 5; count of bases not matched to a gene: 5. The CDR3 is 14 residues long. CDR3 region: CASSFSGGNTEAFF. The CDR3 coding sequence is TGTGCCAGCAGCTTCTCAGGGGGCAATACTGAAGCTTTCTTT.

The chain uses TRBV5-1 and TRBJ1-2; D is undetermined. CDR3 length equals 15 residues. Germline V CDR1 and CDR2: SGHRS, YFSETQ. V lost 0 bases and J 4 bases, leaving 13 bases between the germline ends. CDR3 amino acids: CASSLVGSHTYGYTF. DNA for the CDR3: TGCGCCAGCAGCTTGGTTGGCAGTCACACCTATGGCTACACCTTC.

A single count supports this clone. The chain has TRBV21-1 and TRBJ2-7; the table's D call, TRBD1, has no DNA check behind it. TRBV21-1 is annotated as a pseudogene. There are 17 residues in the CDR3. CDR3 nucleotide sequence: TGTGCCAGCAGCAAATCACGGCCCGCAGGGATAAACTACGAGCAGTACTTC. Protein product: CASSKSRPAGINYEQYF.

The chain uses TRBV4-1 and TRBJ2-2; no firm D call. The CDR3 loop spans 13 amino acids. Per the germline V gene, CDR1 is MGHRA and CDR2 is YSYEKL. The V end lost 1 base, the J end lost 6 bases, and 6 bases lay between the germline ends. CDR3 in DNA: TGCGCCAGCAGCCAAGCAGGCGCCGGGGAGCTGTTTTTT. This sequence encodes CASSQAGAGELFF.

The chain couples TRBV10-2 to TRBJ2-3; TRBD1 is a possible D gene (5 bases). The germline V gene has CDR1 WSHSY and CDR2 SAAADI. The V gene lost 8 bases and the J gene lost 6 bases, with 6 bases spanning the gap. This CDR3 has 10 residues. In DNA form, the CDR3 reads TGCGCCAGCGGGGCCGATACGCAGTATTTT. It codes for CASGADTQYF.

This chain joins TRBV4-1 and TRBJ1-2; 10 bases are shared with TRBD1. This CDR3 is built from 14 residues. In germline, CDR1 is MGHRA, CDR2 YSYEKL. Trimming cost V 3 bases and J 8 bases; bases outside gene matches: 6. CDR3 protein: CASSQDDRGRGYTF. CDR3 nucleotide sequence: TGCGCCAGCAGCCAGGACGACAGGGGGCGCGGCTACACCTTC.

As to this clone: An end of the junction differs from the germline gene, which may be a read error. V is TRBV20-1 and J is TRBJ2-1; 7 bases map to TRBD2. Germline assignment: CDR1 DFQATT and CDR2 SNEGSKA (reference sequence). CDR3 length equals 11 residues. The CDR3 bases are TGCAGTGCTAGAGGGAAGTCAGGGACTATCTTC. It encodes CSARGKSGTIF.

The rearrangement uses TRBV4-1 and TRBJ1-5; 7 positions agree with TRBD1. The germline V gene encodes CDR1 MGHRA and CDR2 YSYEKL. V shed 2 bases and J 6 bases; nucleotides not matched to a gene: 1. The CDR3 loop spans 13 amino acids. CDR3 DNA sequence: TGCGCCAGCAGCCAACAGGGGGGTCAGCCCCAGCATTTT. Protein sequence: CASSQQGGQPQHF.

The V call is TRBV9, the J call TRBJ1-1; D might be TRBD1 (6 bases). V lost 3 bases to trimming and J lost 4 bases, with 16 bases between them. Germline CDR1 SGDLS, CDR2 YYNGEE. This CDR3 is built from 15 residues. CDR3: CASSEGGGGGTEAFF. The CDR3 DNA sequence: TGTGCCAGCAGCGAGGGGGGAGGGGGGGGCACTGAAGCTTTCTTT.

The chain links TRBV5-1 to TRBJ1-1; 10 bases line up with TRBD1. Trimming removed 3 bases from V and 0 bases from J; junction bases left unmatched: 11. Germline assignment: CDR1 SGHRS and CDR2 YFSETQ. CDR3 length equals 18 residues. In nucleotides, the CDR3 is TGCGCCAGCAGCTCGGCGACAGGGGGCGGTTTTATGAACACTGAAGCTTTCTTT. It codes for CASSSATGGGFMNTEAFF.

The chain uses TRBV11-2 and TRBJ2-3; D might be TRBD2 (5 bases). The CDR3 consists of 18 residues. V was clipped by 1 base and J by 6 bases, with 23 bases between them. CDR1 is SGHAT and CDR2 is FQNNGV in the germline V gene. CDR3 in amino acids: CASSLGFRTGQDGDTQYF. For the CDR3, the DNA is TGTGCCAGCAGCTTAGGATTCCGGACTGGGCAGGACGGTGATACGCAGTATTTT. Variable domain in full (rest from reference TRBV11-2 and TRBJ2-3): EAGVAQSPRYKIIEKRQSVAFWCNPISGHATLYWYQQILGQGPKLLIQFQNNGVVDDSQLPKDRFSAERLKGVDSTLKIQPAKLEDSAVYLCASSLGFRTGQDGDTQYFGPGTRLTVL.

The chain is built from TRBV29-1 and TRBJ2-7, with unresolved D. V was pared by 7 bases and J by 6 bases, with 13 bases between. The CDR3 is 11 residues long. Germline V CDR1 and CDR2: SQVTM, ANQGSEA. The CDR3 DNA sequence: TGCAGCGCGGTCGGTGGGCGCGAGCAGTACTTC. Amino acid sequence: CSAVGGREQYF.

With respect to this clone: In the same sample, other DNA sequences code for this CDR3. The chain uses TRBV15 and TRBJ1-4, with TRBD1 matching 9 bases. V lost 3 bases, J lost 7 bases, and 3 bases stayed unmatched. The CDR3 loop spans 14 amino acids. Germline V gives CDR1 LNHNV, CDR2 YYDKDF (reference sequence). The CDR3 DNA reads TGTGCCACCAGCAGGGACAGGGGAGGTGAAAAACTGTTTTTT. Protein sequence: CATSRDRGGEKLFF.

The chain couples TRBV9 to TRBJ1-2; D gene uncertain. CDR3 length: 14 residues. Trimming shortened V by 4 bases and J by 2 bases, and 12 bases separated the two germline ends. Germline values: CDR1 SGDLS, CDR2 YYNGEE. In DNA, the CDR3 is TGTGCCAGCAGCCAACAGAGTTTAAACTATGGCTACACCTTC. This translates into CASSQQSLNYGYTF. The full variable domain, its missing parts supplied by reference TRBV9 and TRBJ1-2, is DSGVTQTPKHLITATGQRVTLRCSPRSGDLSVYWYQQSLDQGLQFLIQYYNGEERAKGNILERFSAQQFPDLHSELNLSSLELGDSALYFCASSQQSLNYGYTFGSGTRLTVV.

The CDR3 sequence: CASSPGTVEAFF. CDR3 bases: TGCGCCAGCAGCCCGGGGACAGTTGAAGCTTTCTTT. The chain uses TRBV5-1 and TRBJ1-1, with 7 nucleotides matching TRBD1. Trimming at V came to 4 bases and at J to 7 bases, leaving 4 bases not matched to a gene. CDR1 SGHRS and CDR2 YFSETQ come from the germline V gene. The CDR3 sequence is 12 residues long.

This clone has only one observation. The V call is TRBV13, the J call TRBJ2-1; D unclear. The CDR3 is 14 residues long. Trimming stripped 0 bases from V and 3 bases from J, with 6 bases between. Germline-derived CDR1 and CDR2 are PRHDT and FYEKMQ (reference sequence). The CDR3 protein is CASSLGQFYNEQFF. Written as DNA, the CDR3 is TGTGCCAGCAGCTTAGGACAGTTCTACAATGAGCAGTTCTTC.

This clone was counted a few times. The rearrangement links TRBV6-6 to TRBJ2-5; D is possibly TRBD2 (5 bases). This CDR3 is 14 amino acids long. CDR1 is MNHNY, CDR2 SVGAGI, per germline (reference sequence). The germline V and J ends were trimmed by 7 bases and 5 bases, with 17 bases remaining between them. The CDR3 DNA sequence: TGTGCCAGCACTAGCCGGAACGGGGTGGAGACCCAGTACTTC. The encoded protein is CASTSRNGVETQYF.

The gene calls are TRBV4-1 and TRBJ1-3; TRBD1 matches at 7 bases. Per germline, CDR1 MGHRA and CDR2 YSYEKL. CDR3 length: 17 residues. Losses at the gene ends were 3 bases for V and 0 bases for J; bases not matched to a gene: 8. Written as DNA, the CDR3 is TGCGCCAGCAGCCAGTCTGGGACAGCTGACTCTGGAAACACCATATATTTT. It is translated as CASSQSGTADSGNTIYF.

The chain recombines TRBV2 with TRBJ2-2; the match to TRBD2 covers 13 bases. The ends lost 3 bases at V and 9 bases at J; junction bases unmatched: 4. This CDR3 has 15 residues. The germline gives CDR1 SNHLY, CDR2 FYNNEI. The CDR3 DNA follows: TGTGCCAGCAGTGAGACTAGCGGGGGGAGCCGGGAGCTGTTTTTT. Its protein product is CASSETSGGSRELFF.

The rearrangement links TRBV4-2 to TRBJ2-3; 9 bases map to TRBD2. The CDR3 spans 18 residues. V lost 0 bases to trimming and J lost 1 base; unmatched junction nucleotides: 8. Germline V gene lookup returns CDR1 LGHNA and CDR2 YNFKEQ. The CDR3 DNA is TGTGCCAGCAGCCAAGATGCGGGAGCGGGGGGCCGCACAGATACGCAGTATTTT. It translates to CASSQDAGAGGRTDTQYF.

Only a few counts were recorded for this clone. The chain recombines TRBV5-1 with TRBJ2-3; 13 bases line up with TRBD2. This CDR3 contains 15 residues. Germline values: CDR1 SGHRS, CDR2 YFSETQ. V shed 7 bases and J 5 bases; nucleotides not matched to a gene: 7. CDR3 sequence reads: CASAGTSGAEDTQYF. DNA of the CDR3: TGCGCCAGCGCGGGGACTAGCGGGGCTGAAGATACGCAGTATTTT.

Only a few counts were recorded for this clone. The chain recombines TRBV7-8 with TRBJ2-7; perhaps TRBD2 as D (5 bases). Germline CDR1 is SGHVS and CDR2 is FQNEAQ. The CDR3 has 16 amino acids. The germline V and J ends were trimmed by 4 bases and 1 base, with 17 bases remaining between them. DNA of the CDR3: TGTGCCAGCAGCTCAGCGTTGGGCAGCGGATCCTACGAGCAGTACTTC. Its protein product is CASSSALGSGSYEQYF.

The table lists this clone with a count of one. This chain joins TRBV27 and TRBJ1-2; TRBD1 matches 12 bases. The germline gives CDR1 MNHEY, CDR2 SMNVEV (reference sequence). The CDR3 spans 15 residues. V was clipped by 0 bases and J by 7 bases; unmatched bases: 3. The CDR3 region is CASSLSGTGGGGYTF. The CDR3 DNA follows: TGTGCCAGCAGTTTATCCGGGACAGGGGGCGGTGGCTACACCTTC.

This clone was detected once. The chain uses TRBV5-6 and TRBJ2-3; 7 nucleotides align to TRBD2. Unmatched junction bases numbered 2, after V lost 4 bases and J lost 3 bases. This CDR3 comprises 13 residues. Germline CDR1 is SGHDT and CDR2 is YYEEEE. The CDR3 here is CASSRAGTDTQYF. The CDR3 nucleotides read TGTGCCAGCAGCCGAGCGGGGACAGATACGCAGTATTTT.

CDR3 residues: CASSLVSGVSYEQYF. CDR3 coding DNA: TGTGCCAGCAGCTTAGTTAGCGGGGTATCCTACGAGCAGTACTTC. V and J are TRBV11-2 and TRBJ2-7; 8 bases align to TRBD2. The CDR3 sequence is 15 residues long. CDR1 and CDR2 (germline): SGHAT, FQNNGV. J lost 1 base, V lost 1 base, and 3 bases had no gene match.

V usage is TRBV18 and J usage is TRBJ1-5; D is possibly TRBD1 (6 bases). From germline, CDR1 is KGHSH and CDR2 LQKENI. Trimming left V 6 bases short and J 5 bases short, with 14 bases between. CDR3 size: 14 residues. Written as DNA, the CDR3 is TGTGCCAGCTCCTCCCAACAGGGTGATCAGCCCCAGCATTTT. Translating gives CASSSQQGDQPQHF.

A few counts support this clone. The genes are TRBV14 and TRBJ2-2; D uncertain. The CDR3 spans 13 residues. CDR1 SGHDN and CDR2 FVKESK come from the germline V gene. V lost 1 base to trimming and J lost 9 bases, with 9 bases between them. The DNA of the CDR3 is TGTGCCAGCAGCCAAGTTGCGGTCCGGGAGCTGTTTTTT. It encodes CASSQVAVRELFF.